This passage covers 13 T cell receptor beta chains from one sample sequenced in a study of blood T cell repertoires in COVID-19. Assay used: immunoSEQ multiplex PCR; TCRdb lists only in-frame clones, some missing. The top ten hold roughly 8.6% of the sample, which has 80,000 to 100,000 clones, less than 85% seen once. Sequencing was done on a sample of peripheral blood. The receptors shown here come from a man between 50 and 59 years old who had recovered from COVID-19.

A few counts support this clone. The rearrangement links TRBV7-9 to TRBJ1-4, with TRBD1 matching over 9 bases. Germline CDR1 is SEHNR and CDR2 is FQNEAQ (reference sequence). This CDR3 is built from 15 residues. The ends lost 2 bases at V and 6 bases at J; junction bases unmatched: 4. The CDR3 protein is CASSLNRGLDEKLFF. Written as DNA, the CDR3 is TGTGCCAGCAGCTTAAACAGGGGGCTAGATGAAAAACTGTTTTTT.

The CDR3 region is CASSLGTDFQETQYF. CDR3 bases: TGTGCCAGCAGCTTAGGGACAGACTTCCAAGAGACCCAGTACTTC. The rearrangement joins TRBV7-8 to TRBJ2-5, with a possible D match to TRBD1 (6 bases). Trimming took 1 base from V and 1 from J, leaving 10 bases between them. Germline CDR1 is SGHVS and CDR2 is FQNEAQ. This CDR3 contains 15 residues.

The chain recombines TRBV5-1 with TRBJ2-3, with D perhaps TRBD1 (5 bases). V lost 4 bases and J 2 bases, leaving 8 bases between the germline ends. Germline V gives CDR1 SGHRS, CDR2 YFSETQ. The CDR3 extends over 13 amino acids. The CDR3 here is CASSPDNTDTQYF. Written as DNA, the CDR3 is TGCGCCAGCAGCCCGGACAACACAGATACGCAGTATTTT.

The genes are TRBV5-1 and TRBJ2-5; D ambiguous. The CDR3 loop spans 12 amino acids. CDR1 and CDR2 from the germline V gene are SGHRS and YFSETQ. The ends were cut back, 0 bases at V and 4 bases at J, with 4 bases in the middle. CDR3 DNA sequence: TGCGCCAGCAGCTTGGACTCAGAGACCCAGTACTTC. It specifies CASSLDSETQYF. Combining the CDR3 with reference TRBV5-1 and TRBJ2-5 gives the whole variable domain KAGVTQTPRYLIKTRGQQVTLSCSPISGHRSVSWYQQTPGQGLQFLFEYFSETQRNKGNFPGRFSGRQFSNSRSEMNVSTLELGDSALYLCASSLDSETQYFGPGTRLLVL.

This clone has only one observation. The V gene is TRBV10-3, the J gene TRBJ2-1; 7 nucleotides agree with TRBD2. With 0 bases clipped from V and 3 bases from J, the junction kept 8 bases outside the gene matches. The CDR3 is 17 amino acids. CDR1 is ENHRY and CDR2 is SYGVKD in the germline V gene. The CDR3 loop is CAISESILGEGYNEQFF. The CDR3 coding sequence is TGTGCCATCAGTGAGTCGATCTTGGGGGAGGGCTACAATGAGCAGTTCTTC.

The chain is built from TRBV7-2 and TRBJ1-1, with unresolved D. The CDR3 is 13 residues long. Germline CDR1 is SGHTA and CDR2 is FQGNSA. Trimming took off 1 base at V and 7 bases at J, with 10 bases between the two ends. The CDR3 DNA is TGTGCCAGCAGCTTAGGATTCGTGAGTGAAGCTTTCTTT. Protein: CASSLGFVSEAFF. Drawing the rest from reference TRBV7-2 and TRBJ1-1, the complete variable domain is GAGVSQSPSNKVTEKGKDVELRCDPISGHTALYWYRQSLGQGLEFLIYFQGNSAPDKSGLPSDRFSAERTGGSVSTLTIQRTQQEDSAVYLCASSLGFVSEAFFGQGTRLTVV.

This clone has a handful of counts. The chain links TRBV6-4 to TRBJ1-2; D may be TRBD1 (6 bases). Trimming left V 0 bases short and J 8 bases short, with 16 bases between. The CDR3 has 15 amino acids. CDR1 and CDR2 from the germline V gene are MRHNA and SNTAGT. In DNA, the CDR3 is TGTGCCAGCAGTGACTCGAGCTCCGGGGGGCGAGGCTACACCTTC. As protein: CASSDSSSGGRGYTF.

This chain links TRBV6-5 with TRBJ2-2; 9 bases are shared with TRBD2. Germline-derived CDR1 and CDR2 are MNHEY and SVGAGI. With V trimmed by 6 bases and J by 4 bases, 6 bases remained unmatched. This CDR3 region has 15 residues. CDR3 DNA: TGTGCCAGCAGCCCAGCGGGAGGCGTCACCGGGGAGCTGTTTTTT. Residues: CASSPAGGVTGELFF.

This clone was picked up many times. The chain carries TRBV6-5 and TRBJ2-1, with 10 bases fitting TRBD2. Trimming removed 5 bases from V and 7 bases from J; junction bases left unmatched: 8. The CDR3 spans 15 residues. The germline gives CDR1 MNHEY, CDR2 SVGAGI. The CDR3 loop reads CASSPGAGGPNEQFF. The CDR3 DNA reads TGTGCCAGCAGTCCCGGAGCGGGGGGGCCGAATGAGCAGTTCTTC.

The chain employs TRBV5-6 and TRBJ2-1, with 15 bases lining up with TRBD2. J was trimmed by 3 bases and V by 1 base; bases with no gene match: 5. Germline V gives CDR1 SGHDT, CDR2 YYEEEE. This CDR3 region has 18 residues. CDR3 DNA: TGTGCCAGCAGCTTGCCTGGGACTAGCGGGGGGAACTACAATGAGCAGTTCTTC. It translates to CASSLPGTSGGNYNEQFF.

The chain carries TRBV10-3 and TRBJ2-7, with TRBD1 identical over 10 bases. The ends lost 11 bases at V and 0 bases at J; junction bases unmatched: 13. CDR1 ENHRY and CDR2 SYGVKD come from the germline V gene. This CDR3 region has 16 residues. CDR3 nucleotides: TGTGCCCCGGAGGGACAGGGGTCCCTATACTCCTACGAGCAGTACTTC. Encoded protein: CAPEGQGSLYSYEQYF.

The genes are TRBV11-2 and TRBJ2-1; 9 positions match TRBD1. V trimming: 8 bases; J trimming: 4 bases; junction bases outside the gene matches: 6. CDR1 is SGHAT, CDR2 FQNNGV, per germline. The CDR3 sequence is 14 residues long. The CDR3 sequence is CASRGQGRYNEQFF. The CDR3 DNA sequence: TGTGCCAGCCGAGGACAGGGGAGGTACAATGAGCAGTTCTTC.

The chain carries TRBV15 and TRBJ1-5, with unresolved D. The CDR3 length is 15 residues. Germline values: CDR1 LNHNV, CDR2 YYDKDF (reference sequence). V lost 3 bases, J lost 1 base, and 10 bases lay in between. DNA of the CDR3: TGTGCCACCAGCAGGGACCCGGGAAGCAATCAGCCCCAGCATTTT. It translates to CATSRDPGSNQPQHF.